This T cell receptor (beta chain) originates from a study of shared clonotypes between healthy human individuals. Trimming shortened V by 0 bases and J by 4 bases, and 11 bases separated the two germline ends. Germline-derived CDR1 and CDR2 are MRHNA and SNTAGT. This CDR3 is 15 amino acids long. This table comes from immunoSEQ multiplex PCR, and its TCRdb copy is limited to in-frame clones, with some not included. The sample holds 95,000 to 120,000 clones, around 73% seen once. The origin of this receptor is a woman in her twenties or thirties in good health. Sequenced input: memory CD8+ T cells sorted from blood. The subset is: CD45RO+ cells pooled with CCR7-negative TemRA cells. This chain uses TRBV6-4 with TRBJ2-3; possibly TRBD2 for D (6 bases). This chain's CDR3 is CASSDSGGTPDTQYF. In DNA, the CDR3 is TGTGCCAGCAGTGACTCGGGGGGTACCCCAGATACGCAGTATTTT.